These 32 T cell receptor beta chains were sequenced from one sample in a study of blood T cell repertoires in COVID-19. Sequencing was performed with immunoSEQ multiplex PCR; in TCRdb, only in-frame clones are kept and a portion is missing. The table records about 270,000 clones, approximately 90% of them present only once. The specimen sequenced was PBMCs or T cells enriched from blood (not recorded which). The origin of the receptors is a middle-aged woman with acute COVID-19.

The chain carries TRBV7-2 and TRBJ1-1; D perhaps matches TRBD1 (6 bases). The CDR3 has 14 amino acids. V gave up 3 bases and J gave up 1 base, with 9 bases separating them. CDR1 and CDR2 from the germline V gene are SGHTA and FQGNSA. As DNA, the CDR3 is TGTGCCAGCAGCTTGGGGGGGCGGAACACTGAAGCTTTCTTT. It specifies CASSLGGRNTEAFF.

The J gene is TRBJ1-5, the V gene TRBV12-5, with 8 positions matching TRBD1. Trimming removed 0 bases from V and 4 bases from J; junction bases left unmatched: 11. Germline V gene data show CDR1 as LGHNT and CDR2 as FRNRAP. This CDR3 spans 18 amino acids. In DNA form, the CDR3 reads TGTGCTAGTGGTTTGGTTCGGAGACGACAGGGGTTGAATCAGCCCCAGCATTTT. It is translated as CASGLVRRRQGLNQPQHF.

The chain combines TRBV28 with TRBJ1-5, with D tentatively TRBD1 (5 bases). V was shortened by 5 bases and J by 0 bases, with 11 bases between the two germline ends. The CDR3 has 15 residues. Germline V gene sequence: CDR1 MDHEN, CDR2 SYDVKM. The CDR3 DNA reads TGTGCCAGCAGTCCGCCAGGGTATAGCAATCAGCCCCAGCATTTT. It codes for CASSPPGYSNQPQHF.

The rearrangement uses TRBV6-2 or TRBV6-3 and TRBJ1-2; TRBD1 is a possible D gene (5 bases). Trimming pared 2 bases from V and 4 bases from J, leaving 11 bases between. This CDR3 has 14 amino acids. Looked up from germline, CDR1 is MNHEY and CDR2 is SVGEGT. The CDR3 region has the DNA TGTGCCAGCAGTTACGATGCAGGGCGCTATGGCTACACCTTC. Translating gives CASSYDAGRYGYTF.

The chain has TRBV27 and TRBJ2-3; no clear D gene. With 1 base removed from V and 2 bases from J, the gap between germline ends came to 7 bases. Germline V CDR1 and CDR2: MNHEY, SMNVEV (reference sequence). CDR3 length: 14 amino acids. In DNA, the CDR3 is TGTGCCAGCAGTTTATTCTCAGTCACAGATACGCAGTATTTT. It encodes CASSLFSVTDTQYF.

J is TRBJ1-6 and V is TRBV19, with D perhaps matching TRBD1 (6 bases). CDR3 length equals 15 residues. Germline loops: CDR1 LNHDA, CDR2 SQIVND (reference sequence). Trimming removed 5 bases from V and 3 bases from J, with 11 bases in between. The CDR3 here is CASSEGQFYNSPLHF. CDR3 nucleotide sequence: TGTGCCAGTAGTGAAGGACAGTTCTATAATTCACCCCTCCACTTT.

V gene TRBV13 combines with J gene TRBJ2-2; 10 bases are a match to TRBD2. V lost 4 bases to trimming and J lost 0 bases; unmatched junction nucleotides: 5. CDR3 length equals 17 residues. CDR1 and CDR2 from the germline V gene are PRHDT and FYEKMQ (reference sequence). The CDR3 DNA is TGTGCCAGCAGCTCCCCTAGCGGGAGCGCGAACACCGGGGAGCTGTTTTTT. Protein sequence: CASSSPSGSANTGELFF.

V and J are TRBV11-3 and TRBJ2-5; D is perhaps TRBD2 (6 bases). This CDR3 comprises 16 residues. V shed 0 bases and J shed 2 bases, with 13 bases lying between them. Germline V gene lookup returns CDR1 SGHNT and CDR2 YENEEA. The CDR3 region has the DNA TGTGCCAGCAGCTTAGATAATTACGCGGGGCAAGAGACCCAGTACTTC. This sequence encodes CASSLDNYAGQETQYF.

The J gene is TRBJ1-2, the V gene TRBV18; 9 bases fit TRBD1. Trimming took 6 bases from V and 8 from J; bases not matched to a gene: 16. Germline V CDR1 and CDR2: KGHSH, LQKENI. The CDR3 consists of 16 residues. CDR3 nucleotide sequence: TGTGCCAGCTCGCCCGGACAGGGGCGCCCCCATGAGGGCTACACCTTC. This encodes CASSPGQGRPHEGYTF.

This chain links TRBV28 with TRBJ1-2; 7 positions match TRBD1. The trim removed 7 bases at V and 0 bases at J, leaving 8 bases unmatched. The germline V gene has CDR1 MDHEN and CDR2 SYDVKM. The CDR3 totals 15 residues. CDR3 bases: TGTGCCAGCAACCCCCCCGGGACAGCTAACTATGGCTACACCTTC. Translating it yields CASNPPGTANYGYTF.

DNA for the CDR3: TGTGCCAGCAGCACGCCGGGACAGGGTAGCGGGATTTCGGGCTACACCTTC. It codes for CASSTPGQGSGISGYTF. The gene calls are TRBV7-9 and TRBJ1-2, with 9 bases that match TRBD1. J lost 8 bases, V lost 5 bases, and 18 bases had no gene match. Germline V gene data show CDR1 as SEHNR and CDR2 as FQNEAQ (reference sequence). The CDR3 extends over 17 amino acids. Drawing the rest from reference TRBV7-9 and TRBJ1-2, the complete variable domain is DTGVSQNPRHKITKRGQNVTFRCDPISEHNRLYWYRQTLGQGPEFLTYFQNEAQLEKSRLLSDRFSAERPKGSFSTLEIQRTEQGDSAMYLCASSTPGQGSGISGYTFGSGTRLTVV.

Note on this clone: The same CDR3 also results from other DNA sequences found in this sample. V and J are TRBV29-1 and TRBJ1-1; D is possibly TRBD1 (5 bases). The CDR3 extends over 12 amino acids. Trimming pared 2 bases from V and 1 base from J, leaving 5 bases between. Looked up from germline, CDR1 is SQVTM and CDR2 is ANQGSEA. CDR3 loop: CSVETGNTEAFF. The CDR3 coding sequence is TGCAGCGTTGAAACAGGGAACACTGAAGCTTTCTTT.

The chain has TRBV29-1 and TRBJ1-2; 11 bases match TRBD1. This CDR3 has 14 residues. V gave up 4 bases and J gave up 6 bases; unmatched junction bases: 7. The germline V gene encodes CDR1 SQVTM and CDR2 ANQGSEA. CDR3 amino acids: CSVASGTGGHGYTF. The DNA of the CDR3 is TGCAGCGTTGCTTCCGGGACAGGGGGTCATGGCTACACCTTC.

The chain joins TRBV11-3 to TRBJ2-1; 7 nucleotides line up with TRBD2. Germline CDR1 reads SGHNT; CDR2 reads YENEEA. Losses at the gene ends were 0 bases for V and 0 bases for J; bases not matched to a gene: 11. The CDR3 consists of 19 residues. The CDR3 bases are TGTGCCAGCAGCTTAGATCTCAGGGTTGGCGGGAGCTCCTACAATGAGCAGTTCTTC. It codes for CASSLDLRVGGSSYNEQFF.

The rearrangement joins TRBV9 to TRBJ2-3; D is unclear. V gave up 3 bases and J gave up 3 bases, with 8 bases separating them. There are 13 residues in the CDR3. CDR1 SGDLS and CDR2 YYNGEE come from the germline V gene. Here the CDR3 reads CASSAENTDTQYF. CDR3 coding DNA: TGTGCCAGCAGCGCGGAGAATACAGATACGCAGTATTTT.

This chain links TRBV21-1 with TRBJ2-5; TRBD1, the table's D call, was not compared with the DNA. TRBV21-1 is a documented pseudogene. The CDR3 runs to 16 residues. The CDR3 region has the DNA TGTGCCAGCAGCAAAGGGGGACAGCGGTACCAAGAGACCCAGTACTTC. Protein sequence: CASSKGGQRYQETQYF.

V and J are TRBV27 and TRBJ1-1; D remains ambiguous. Germline assignment: CDR1 MNHEY and CDR2 SMNVEV (reference sequence). Trimming removed 0 bases at V and 1 base at J, with 9 bases between. The CDR3 extends over 15 amino acids. CDR3 region: CASSLSKTQNTEAFF. The CDR3 nucleotides are TGTGCCAGCAGTTTATCGAAGACACAGAACACTGAAGCTTTCTTT.

The rearrangement uses TRBV3-1 (or the pseudogene TRBV3-2) and TRBJ1-3; 9 nucleotides match TRBD1. Germline values: CDR1 LGHDT, CDR2 YNNKEL (reference sequence). There are 19 residues in the CDR3. V shed 2 bases, J shed 0 bases, and the junction held 11 bases outside the gene matches. This CDR3 is CASSQLPGQGALSGNTIYF. CDR3 DNA: TGTGCCAGCAGCCAACTACCGGGACAGGGAGCCCTCTCTGGAAACACCATATATTTT.

V usage is TRBV11-2 and J usage is TRBJ2-1, with TRBD2 identical over 14 bases. With 4 bases clipped from V and 11 bases from J, the junction kept 7 bases outside the gene matches. CDR1 SGHAT and CDR2 FQNNGV come from the germline V gene. There are 15 residues in the CDR3. The chain's CDR3 is CASSSGTSGRGQQFF. The CDR3 coding sequence is TGTGCCAGCAGCTCGGGGACTAGCGGGAGAGGCCAGCAGTTCTTC.

The chain combines TRBV24-1 with TRBJ1-5; possible D gene TRBD1, 5 bases. V lost 7 bases, J lost 3 bases, and 15 bases lay in between. In germline, CDR1 is KGHDR, CDR2 SFDVKD. This CDR3 is 15 amino acids long. CDR3 region: CATRPSGGDNQPQHF. CDR3 bases: TGTGCCACCAGACCGTCGGGGGGGGACAATCAGCCCCAGCATTTT.

The V call is TRBV2, the J call TRBJ1-5; no definite D call. The V end was cut by 7 bases, the J end by 2 bases, with 15 bases between. This CDR3 is 15 amino acids long. Germline-derived CDR1 and CDR2 are SNHLY and FYNNEI. The CDR3 sequence is CASTPYEGGNQPQHF. Here the CDR3 DNA reads TGTGCCAGCACCCCATACGAGGGTGGCAATCAGCCCCAGCATTTT.

The chain joins TRBV18 to TRBJ1-1, with a tentative D call TRBD1 (6 bases). In germline, CDR1 is KGHSH, CDR2 LQKENI. The CDR3 sequence is 16 residues long. Trimming pared 3 bases from V and 2 bases from J, leaving 16 bases between. For the CDR3, the DNA is TGTGCCAGCTCACCCCGCCTGACAGGTAAAAACACTGAAGCTTTCTTT. It encodes CASSPRLTGKNTEAFF.

The chain joins TRBV28 to TRBJ1-5, with a weak D call TRBD1 (6 bases). The CDR3 totals 17 residues. The V gene's germline CDR1 is MDHEN and CDR2 SYDVKM. The ends were cut back, 5 bases at V and 6 bases at J, with 23 bases in the middle. This chain's CDR3 is CASSPLRSGGAGQPQHF. The CDR3 nucleotides read TGTGCCAGCAGTCCCCTCCGGAGTGGGGGGGCAGGTCAGCCCCAGCATTTT.

A note on this clone: This sample also contains other DNA sequences that code for the same CDR3. The CDR3 spells CASSQGGTGDEKLFF. CDR3 in DNA: TGTGCCAGCAGCCAAGGGGGGACTGGGGATGAAAAACTGTTTTTT. The V and J genes are TRBV4-2 and TRBJ1-4; TRBD1 might be the D (5 bases). Germline assignment: CDR1 LGHNA and CDR2 YNFKEQ. V was clipped by 1 base and J by 6 bases, with 12 bases between them. This CDR3 contains 15 residues.

The J gene is TRBJ2-1, the V gene TRBV11-2; TRBD2 matches at 13 bases. The V gene's germline CDR1 is SGHAT and CDR2 FQNNGV. CDR3 length equals 15 residues. Losses at the gene ends were 4 bases for V and 6 bases for J; bases not matched to a gene: 3. The CDR3 spells CASSSGLAGSNEQFF. The CDR3 bases are TGTGCCAGCAGCTCGGGACTAGCGGGGAGCAATGAGCAGTTCTTC.

The chain employs TRBV28 and TRBJ1-6, with 8 bases identical to TRBD1. The germline CDR1 and CDR2 sequences are MDHEN and SYDVKM. There are 15 residues in the CDR3. Unmatched junction bases numbered 8, after V lost 6 bases and J lost 7 bases. The CDR3 protein is CASRPGGSGNSPLHF. CDR3 in DNA: TGTGCCAGCAGGCCAGGGGGCTCGGGGAATTCACCCCTCCACTTT. Drawing the rest from reference TRBV28 and TRBJ1-6, the complete variable domain is DVKVTQSSRYLVKRTGEKVFLECVQDMDHENMFWYRQDPGLGLRLIYFSYDVKMKEKGDIPEGYSVSREKKERFSLILESASTNQTSMYLCASRPGGSGNSPLHFGNGTRLTVT.

The V and J genes are TRBV7-9 and TRBJ2-7; 11 bases map to TRBD1. The germline V gene has CDR1 SEHNR and CDR2 FQNEAQ (reference sequence). V shed 5 bases and J 0 bases; nucleotides not matched to a gene: 3. This CDR3 region has 15 residues. Written as DNA, the CDR3 is TGTGCCAGCAGCCCGGGACAGGGGGTCTCCTACGAGCAGTACTTC. This gives the protein CASSPGQGVSYEQYF.

Turning to this clone: The identical CDR3 is also encoded by other nucleotide sequences in the sample. V and J are TRBV2 and TRBJ2-7; 8 positions match TRBD1. Per the germline V gene, CDR1 is SNHLY and CDR2 is FYNNEI. With 6 bases clipped from V and 0 bases from J, the junction kept 7 bases outside the gene matches. This CDR3 has 15 amino acids. DNA for the CDR3: TGTGCCAGCAGACCCGGGACAGGCAGCTCCTACGAGCAGTACTTC. This gives the protein CASRPGTGSSYEQYF. Drawing the rest from reference TRBV2 and TRBJ2-7, the complete variable domain is EPEVTQTPSHQVTQMGQEVILRCVPISNHLYFYWYRQILGQKVEFLVSFYNNEISEKSEIFDDQFSVERPDGSNFTLKIRSTKLEDSAMYFCASRPGTGSSYEQYFGPGTRLTVT.

This rearrangement joins TRBV11-2 to TRBJ2-3, with TRBD1 matching 7 bases. This CDR3 is built from 16 residues. V was clipped by 4 bases and J by 2 bases; unmatched bases: 9. The germline gives CDR1 SGHAT, CDR2 FQNNGV. The CDR3 reads CASSSPRGTATDTQYF. As DNA, the CDR3 is TGTGCCAGCAGCTCCCCGAGGGGGACAGCCACAGATACGCAGTATTTT. The whole variable domain, filled in from reference TRBV11-2 and TRBJ2-3, reads EAGVAQSPRYKIIEKRQSVAFWCNPISGHATLYWYQQILGQGPKLLIQFQNNGVVDDSQLPKDRFSAERLKGVDSTLKIQPAKLEDSAVYLCASSSPRGTATDTQYFGPGTRLTVL.

The chain combines TRBV20-1 with TRBJ2-7; no firm D call. The CDR3 loop spans 11 amino acids. Germline loops: CDR1 DFQATT, CDR2 SNEGSKA (reference sequence). Trimming left V 3 bases short and J 4 bases short, with 7 bases between. The CDR3 DNA reads TGCAGTGCTAGTTACGAGTACGAGCAGTACTTC. As protein: CSASYEYEQYF.

The V and J genes are TRBV6-1 and TRBJ1-2, with 10 bases identical to TRBD1. The length of the CDR3 is 15 residues. From germline, CDR1 is MNHNS and CDR2 SASEGT. Trimming at V came to 3 bases and at J to 4 bases, leaving 5 bases not matched to a gene. The CDR3 reads CASSETGGVGYGYTF. In DNA, the CDR3 is TGTGCCAGCAGTGAGACAGGGGGCGTTGGCTATGGCTACACCTTC.

The chain uses TRBV5-6 and TRBJ2-5; 10 nucleotides align to TRBD2. V shed 3 bases, J shed 1 base, and the junction held 6 bases outside the gene matches. Per the germline V gene, CDR1 is SGHDT and CDR2 is YYEEEE. The CDR3 sequence is 16 residues long. The CDR3 nucleotides are TGTGCCAGCAGCTACGAACTAGCGGGACGCCAAGAGACCCAGTACTTC. Protein product: CASSYELAGRQETQYF.